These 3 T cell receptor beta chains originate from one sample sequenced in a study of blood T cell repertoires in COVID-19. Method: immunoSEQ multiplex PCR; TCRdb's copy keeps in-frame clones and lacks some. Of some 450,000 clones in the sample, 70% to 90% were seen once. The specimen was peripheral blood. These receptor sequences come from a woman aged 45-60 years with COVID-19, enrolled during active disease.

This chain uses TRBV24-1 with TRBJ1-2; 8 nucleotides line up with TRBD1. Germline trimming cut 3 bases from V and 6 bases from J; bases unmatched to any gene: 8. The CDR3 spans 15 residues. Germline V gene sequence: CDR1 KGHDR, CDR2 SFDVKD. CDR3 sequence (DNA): TGTGCCACCAGTGATCCTAAGGGACAGGTTGATGGCTACACCTTC. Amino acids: CATSDPKGQVDGYTF.

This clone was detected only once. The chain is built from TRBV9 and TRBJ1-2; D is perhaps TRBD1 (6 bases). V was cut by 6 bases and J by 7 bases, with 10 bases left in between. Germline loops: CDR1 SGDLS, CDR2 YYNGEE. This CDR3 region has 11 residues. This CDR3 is CASKGGFGYTF. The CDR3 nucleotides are TGTGCCAGCAAGGGGGGGTTTGGCTACACCTTC.

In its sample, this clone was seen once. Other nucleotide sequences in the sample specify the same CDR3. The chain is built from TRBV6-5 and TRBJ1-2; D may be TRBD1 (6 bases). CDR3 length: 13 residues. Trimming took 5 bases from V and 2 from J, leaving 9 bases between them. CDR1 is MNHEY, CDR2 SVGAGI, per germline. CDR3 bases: TGTGCCAGCAGTAGGGGGGGGAACTATGGCTACACCTTC. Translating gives CASSRGGNYGYTF.